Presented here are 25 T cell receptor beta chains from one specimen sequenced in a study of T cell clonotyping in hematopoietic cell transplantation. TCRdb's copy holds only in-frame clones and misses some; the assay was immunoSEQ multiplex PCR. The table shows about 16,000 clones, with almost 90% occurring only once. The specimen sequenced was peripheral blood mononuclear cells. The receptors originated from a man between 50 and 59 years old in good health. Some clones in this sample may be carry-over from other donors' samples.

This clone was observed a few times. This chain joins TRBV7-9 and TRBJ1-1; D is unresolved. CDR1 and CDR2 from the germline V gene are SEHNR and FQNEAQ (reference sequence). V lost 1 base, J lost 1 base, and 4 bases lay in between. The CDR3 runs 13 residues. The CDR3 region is CASSLEGNTEAFF. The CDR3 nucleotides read TGTGCCAGCAGCTTAGAGGGGAACACTGAAGCTTTCTTT.

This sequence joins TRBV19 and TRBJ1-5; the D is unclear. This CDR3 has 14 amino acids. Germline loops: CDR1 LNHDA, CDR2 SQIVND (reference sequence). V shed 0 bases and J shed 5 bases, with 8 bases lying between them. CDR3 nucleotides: TGTGCCAGTAGTATAGATAGTAAATATCAGCCCCAGCATTTT. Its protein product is CASSIDSKYQPQHF.

CDR3 in DNA: TGTGCCAGCTTTACAGGGGGGGGAGATAATTCACCCCTCCACTTT. It codes for CASFTGGGDNSPLHF. V is TRBV6-1 and J is TRBJ1-6, with 8 bases that match TRBD1. The V segment lost 8 bases and the J segment 5 bases; nucleotides outside the gene matches: 8. This CDR3 has 15 amino acids. Germline CDR1 reads MNHNS; CDR2 reads SASEGT.

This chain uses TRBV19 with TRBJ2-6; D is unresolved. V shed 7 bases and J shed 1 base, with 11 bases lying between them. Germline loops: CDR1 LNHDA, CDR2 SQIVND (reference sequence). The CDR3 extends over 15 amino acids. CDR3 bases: TGTGCCAGTACTAAGGACCCTTCTGGGGCCAACGTCCTGACTTTC. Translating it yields CASTKDPSGANVLTF. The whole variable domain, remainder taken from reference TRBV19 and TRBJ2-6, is DGGITQSPKYLFRKEGQNVTLSCEQNLNHDAMYWYRQDPGQGLRLIYYSQIVNDFQKGDIAEGYSVSREKKESFPLTVTSAQKNPTAFYLCASTKDPSGANVLTFGAGSRLTVL.

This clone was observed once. CDR3 amino acids: CAWRTGEGGYTF. CDR3 nucleotides: TGTGCCTGGAGGACAGGGGAAGGAGGCTACACCTTC. The chain employs TRBV30 and TRBJ1-2, with 8 bases that match TRBD1. V was clipped by 3 bases and J by 8 bases; unmatched bases: 5. This CDR3 has 12 amino acids. Germline CDR1 reads GTSNPN; CDR2 reads SVGIG (reference sequence).

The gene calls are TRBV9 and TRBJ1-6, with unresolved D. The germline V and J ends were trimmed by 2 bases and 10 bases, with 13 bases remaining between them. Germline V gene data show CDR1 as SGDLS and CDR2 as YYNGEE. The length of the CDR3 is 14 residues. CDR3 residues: CASSVLSSVSPLHF. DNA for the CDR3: TGTGCCAGCAGCGTTCTGAGTTCGGTCTCACCCCTCCACTTT.

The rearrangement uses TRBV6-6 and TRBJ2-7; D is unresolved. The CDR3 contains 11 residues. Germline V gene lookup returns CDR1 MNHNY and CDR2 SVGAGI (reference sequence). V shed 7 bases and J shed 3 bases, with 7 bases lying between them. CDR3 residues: CASKHYYEQYF. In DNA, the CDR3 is TGTGCCAGCAAGCATTACTACGAGCAGTACTTC.

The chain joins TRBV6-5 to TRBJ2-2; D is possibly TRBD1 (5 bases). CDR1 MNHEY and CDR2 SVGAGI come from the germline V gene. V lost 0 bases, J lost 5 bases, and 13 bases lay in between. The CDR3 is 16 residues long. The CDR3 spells CASSYSSRVKTGELFF. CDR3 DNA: TGTGCCAGCAGTTACTCGAGCAGGGTAAAGACCGGGGAGCTGTTTTTT.

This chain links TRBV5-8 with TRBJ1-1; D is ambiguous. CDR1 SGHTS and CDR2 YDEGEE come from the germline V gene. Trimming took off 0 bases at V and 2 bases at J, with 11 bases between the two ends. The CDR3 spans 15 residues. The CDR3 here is CASSLAFRANTEAFF. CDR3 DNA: TGTGCCAGCAGCTTGGCATTTAGGGCCAACACTGAAGCTTTCTTT.

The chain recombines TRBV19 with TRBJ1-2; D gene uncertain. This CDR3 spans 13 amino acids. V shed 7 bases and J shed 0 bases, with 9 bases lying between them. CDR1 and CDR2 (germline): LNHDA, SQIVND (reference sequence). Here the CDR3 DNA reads TGTGCCAGTACAGATACAGCTAACTATGGCTACACCTTC. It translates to CASTDTANYGYTF.

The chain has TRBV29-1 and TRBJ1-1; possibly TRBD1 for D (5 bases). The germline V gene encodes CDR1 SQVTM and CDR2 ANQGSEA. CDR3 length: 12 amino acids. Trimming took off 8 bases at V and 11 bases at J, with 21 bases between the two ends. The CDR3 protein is CSFNRGLRLAFF. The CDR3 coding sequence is TGCAGCTTTAATCGGGGACTCAGGCTGGCTTTCTTT. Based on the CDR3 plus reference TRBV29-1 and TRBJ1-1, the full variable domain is SAVISQKPSRDICQRGTSLTIQCQVDSQVTMMFWYRQQPGQSLTLIATANQGSEATYESGFVIDKFPISRPNLTFSTLTVSNMSPEDSSIYLCSFNRGLRLAFFGQGTRLTVV.

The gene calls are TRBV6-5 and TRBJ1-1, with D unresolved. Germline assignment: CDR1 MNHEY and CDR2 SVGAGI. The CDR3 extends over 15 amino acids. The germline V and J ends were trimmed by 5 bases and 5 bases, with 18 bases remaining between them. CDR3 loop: CASSKQRELWTEAFF. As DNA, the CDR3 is TGTGCCAGCAGTAAACAAAGGGAGTTATGGACTGAAGCTTTCTTT.

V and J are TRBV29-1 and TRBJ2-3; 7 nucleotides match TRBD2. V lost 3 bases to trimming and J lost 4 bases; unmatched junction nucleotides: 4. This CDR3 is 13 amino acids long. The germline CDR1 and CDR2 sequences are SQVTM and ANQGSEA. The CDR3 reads CSVDRTRSDTQYF. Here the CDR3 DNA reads TGCAGCGTTGATCGGACTAGGTCAGATACGCAGTATTTT.

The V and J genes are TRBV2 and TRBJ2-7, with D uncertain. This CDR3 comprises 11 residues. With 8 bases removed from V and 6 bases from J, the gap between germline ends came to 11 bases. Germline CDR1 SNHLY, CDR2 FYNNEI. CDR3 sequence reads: CASGFAGEQYF. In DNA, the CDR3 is TGTGCCAGCGGGTTCGCAGGCGAGCAGTACTTC.

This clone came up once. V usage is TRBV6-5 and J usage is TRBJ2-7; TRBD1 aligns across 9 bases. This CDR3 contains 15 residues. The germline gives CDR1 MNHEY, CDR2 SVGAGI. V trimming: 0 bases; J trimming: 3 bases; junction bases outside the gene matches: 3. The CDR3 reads CASSYSKDRGYEQYF. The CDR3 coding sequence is TGTGCCAGCAGTTACTCGAAGGACAGGGGCTACGAGCAGTACTTC.

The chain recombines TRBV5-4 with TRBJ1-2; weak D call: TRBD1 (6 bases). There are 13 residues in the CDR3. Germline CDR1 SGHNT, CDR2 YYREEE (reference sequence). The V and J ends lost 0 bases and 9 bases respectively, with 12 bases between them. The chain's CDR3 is CASSLENRDRYTF. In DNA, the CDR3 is TGTGCCAGCAGCTTGGAGAACAGGGACCGCTACACCTTC.

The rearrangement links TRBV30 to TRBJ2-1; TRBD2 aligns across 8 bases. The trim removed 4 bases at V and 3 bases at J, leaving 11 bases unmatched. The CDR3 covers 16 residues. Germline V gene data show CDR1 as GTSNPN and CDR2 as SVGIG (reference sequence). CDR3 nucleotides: TGTGCCTGGATGGTGACTAGCGCTGCGTACTACAATGAGCAGTTCTTC. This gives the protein CAWMVTSAAYYNEQFF.

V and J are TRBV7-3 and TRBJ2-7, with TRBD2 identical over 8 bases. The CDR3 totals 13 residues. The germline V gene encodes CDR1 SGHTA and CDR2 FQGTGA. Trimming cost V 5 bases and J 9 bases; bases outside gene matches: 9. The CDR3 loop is CASSRGLDDGQYF. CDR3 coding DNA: TGTGCCAGCAGCCGGGGACTAGACGACGGGCAGTACTTC. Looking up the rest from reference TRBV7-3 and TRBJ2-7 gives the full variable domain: GAGVSQTPSNKVTEKGKYVELRCDPISGHTALYWYRQSLGQGPEFLIYFQGTGAADDSGLPNDRFFAVRPEGSVSTLKIQRTERGDSAVYLCASSRGLDDGQYFGPGTRLTVT.

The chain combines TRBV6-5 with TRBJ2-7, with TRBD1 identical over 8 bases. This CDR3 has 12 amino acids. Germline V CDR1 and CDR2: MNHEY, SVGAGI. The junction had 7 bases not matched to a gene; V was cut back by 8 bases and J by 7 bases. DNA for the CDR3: TGTGCCAGCGGGACAGGACTACGAGAGCAGTACTTC. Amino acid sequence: CASGTGLREQYF.

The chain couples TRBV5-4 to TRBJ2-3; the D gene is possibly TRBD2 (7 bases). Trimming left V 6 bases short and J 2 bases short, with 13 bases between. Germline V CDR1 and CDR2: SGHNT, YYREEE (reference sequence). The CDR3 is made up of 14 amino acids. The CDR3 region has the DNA TGTGCCAGCAAGAGAGGGGGGGCCACAGATACGCAGTATTTT. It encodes CASKRGGATDTQYF.

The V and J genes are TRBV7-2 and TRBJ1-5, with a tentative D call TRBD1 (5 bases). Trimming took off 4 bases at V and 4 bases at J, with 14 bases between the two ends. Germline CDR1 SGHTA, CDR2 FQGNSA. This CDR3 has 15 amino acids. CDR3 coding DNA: TGTGCCAGCAGCTCGGGGGACGGAGGAAATCAGCCCCAGCATTTT. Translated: CASSSGDGGNQPQHF.

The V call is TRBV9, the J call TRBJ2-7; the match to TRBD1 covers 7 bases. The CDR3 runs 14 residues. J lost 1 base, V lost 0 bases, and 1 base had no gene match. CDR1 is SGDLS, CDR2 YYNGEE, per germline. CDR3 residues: CASSVAQGSYEQYF. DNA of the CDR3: TGTGCCAGCAGCGTAGCACAGGGGTCCTACGAGCAGTACTTC.

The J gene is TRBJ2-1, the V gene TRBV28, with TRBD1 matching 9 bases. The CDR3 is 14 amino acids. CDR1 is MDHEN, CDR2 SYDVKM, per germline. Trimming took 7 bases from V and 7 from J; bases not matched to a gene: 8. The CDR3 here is CASKGTGRRNEQFF. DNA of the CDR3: TGTGCCAGCAAAGGGACAGGGCGAAGAAATGAGCAGTTCTTC.

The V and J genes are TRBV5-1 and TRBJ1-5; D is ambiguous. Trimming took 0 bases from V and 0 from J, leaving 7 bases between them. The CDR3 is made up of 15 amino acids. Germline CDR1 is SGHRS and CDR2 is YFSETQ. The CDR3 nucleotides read TGCGCCAGCAGCTTGGCACCAGATAGCAATCAGCCCCAGCATTTT. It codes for CASSLAPDSNQPQHF. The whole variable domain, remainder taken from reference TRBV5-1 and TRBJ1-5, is KAGVTQTPRYLIKTRGQQVTLSCSPISGHRSVSWYQQTPGQGLQFLFEYFSETQRNKGNFPGRFSGRQFSNSRSEMNVSTLELGDSALYLCASSLAPDSNQPQHFGDGTRLSIL.

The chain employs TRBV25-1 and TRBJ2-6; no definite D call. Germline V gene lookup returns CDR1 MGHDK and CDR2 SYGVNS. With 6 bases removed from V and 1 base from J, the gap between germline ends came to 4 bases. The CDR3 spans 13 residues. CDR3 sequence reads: CASSQSGANVLTF. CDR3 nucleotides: TGTGCCAGCAGCCAGTCTGGGGCCAACGTCCTGACTTTC.